Sequencing of this T cell receptor (beta chain) was carried out in a study of shared clonotypes between healthy human individuals. Regarding the study as a whole: Compared with memory subsets, naive subsets generally had larger estimated richness. Non-shared clonotypes displayed generation probabilities falling below those of clonotypes present in all four donors. Limited genetic and exposure-history diversity came from having few donors.

Per sorted-subset replicate PCR, input was approximately 0.2 ug DNA, representing around 28,000 T cell genomes. Profiling relied on immunoSEQ multiplex PCR, and the TCRdb table lists in-frame clones only, not all of them. The sample includes around 2.3 million clones, approximately 94% of them seen just once. As for this clone: What it binds is unknown. In the same sample, other DNA sequences code for this CDR3.

The CDR3 loop spans 14 amino acids. V lost 0 bases, J lost 6 bases, and 9 bases lay in between. Germline CDR1 and CDR2: MNHNS and SASEGT. This clonotype originated in a man aged 18 to 29 in good health. The rearrangement joins TRBV6-1 to TRBJ1-5; D gene ambiguous. Sample: naive CD4+ T cells sorted from blood. The subset denotes: CD45RA+ positively selected. The CDR3 protein is CASSEATRGQPQHF. CDR3 nucleotide sequence: TGTGCCAGCAGTGAAGCGACGCGGGGTCAGCCCCAGCATTTT.